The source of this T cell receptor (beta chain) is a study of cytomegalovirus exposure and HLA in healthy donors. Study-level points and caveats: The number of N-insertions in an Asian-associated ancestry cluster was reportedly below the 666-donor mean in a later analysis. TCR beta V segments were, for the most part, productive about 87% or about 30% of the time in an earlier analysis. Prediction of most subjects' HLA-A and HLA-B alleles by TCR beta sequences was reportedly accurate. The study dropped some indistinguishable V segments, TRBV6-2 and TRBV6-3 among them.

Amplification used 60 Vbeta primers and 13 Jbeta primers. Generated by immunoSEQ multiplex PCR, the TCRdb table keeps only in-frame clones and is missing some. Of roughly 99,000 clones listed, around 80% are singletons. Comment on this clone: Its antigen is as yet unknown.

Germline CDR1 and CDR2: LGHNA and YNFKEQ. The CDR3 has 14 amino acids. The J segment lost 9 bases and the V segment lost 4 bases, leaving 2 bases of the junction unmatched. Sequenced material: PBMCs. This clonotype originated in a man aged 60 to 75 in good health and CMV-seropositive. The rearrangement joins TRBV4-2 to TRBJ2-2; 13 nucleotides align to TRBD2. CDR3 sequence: CASSLTSGGRELFF. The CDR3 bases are TGTGCCAGCAGCCTGACTAGCGGGGGGCGGGAGCTGTTTTTT.